The clone carrying this TCR beta chain was seen ten or more times. The data were obtained in a study of regulatory T cells in long-lasting Graves disease. Time point denoted: newly diagnosed GD, antithyroid drugs for less than 3 months. PBMC RNA was the source of the TCR library. EDTA tubes were used for drawing 8.5 to 9 milliliters of peripheral blood. According to the study, TCR beta libraries were built with iRepertoire HTBI primers and CDR3-region Arm-PCR. MiXCR, run by TCRdb on the multiplex PCR reads, gives a single entry per CDR3 protein. The sample carries around 400,000 distinct CDR3 sequences, 15% recorded once. Another study also made use of these data, one on T cells in Graves' hyperthyroidism and ophthalmopathy. That source notes: Diagnosing involved the use of clinical symptoms, serum thyroxine and TRAb, thyroid ultrasound and orbital computed tomography.

The receptor's source is a woman aged 40-49 years with Graves disease. Sequencing was performed on peripheral blood mononuclear cells (PBMCs), taken at new diagnosis, from a patient treated with antithyroid drugs.

CDR3 amino acids: CASSLGVQGPSTDTQYF. The CDR3 DNA sequence: TGTGCCAGCAGCTTAGGGGTGCAGGGCCCGAGCACAGATACGCAGTATTTT. This sequence joins TRBV11-2 and TRBJ2-3; D is perhaps TRBD1 (5 bases). CDR1 and CDR2 from the germline V gene are SGHAT and FQNNGV. Trimming pared 1 base from V and 0 bases from J, leaving 14 bases between. The CDR3 contains 17 residues.